These 32 T cell receptor beta chains originate from one sample sequenced in a study of shared clonotypes between healthy human individuals. Clones were sequenced by immunoSEQ multiplex PCR, and TCRdb holds only the in-frame ones, with some missing. The table includes more than 2,000,000 clones, 85% to 95% detected once. Sequencing was performed on naive CD4+ T cells from PBMCs. Subset described: CD45RA+ positively selected. The source is a man aged 18-30 years in good health. Some clones in this sample may be carry-over from other donors' samples.

In the case of this clone: Other DNA sequences in the sample encode the same CDR3. This chain joins TRBV5-1 and TRBJ2-5; possibly TRBD2 for D (5 bases). Germline V gene sequence: CDR1 SGHRS, CDR2 YFSETQ. V was clipped by 4 bases and J by 0 bases, with 10 bases between them. The CDR3 contains 14 residues. The CDR3 sequence is CASSPEGYQETQYF. The CDR3 DNA is TGCGCCAGCAGCCCTGAGGGCTACCAAGAGACCCAGTACTTC.

In nucleotides, the CDR3 is TGTGCCAGCTCACAGACGGACGGAAATGAAAAACTGTTTTTT. It translates to CASSQTDGNEKLFF. The chain combines TRBV18 with TRBJ1-4; D is ambiguous. In germline, CDR1 is KGHSH, CDR2 LQKENI. CDR3 length: 14 residues. V was clipped by 4 bases and J by 5 bases, with 11 bases between them.

The chain is built from TRBV27 and TRBJ2-3, with a possible D match to TRBD2 (6 bases). Trimming shortened V by 0 bases and J by 3 bases, and 10 bases separated the two germline ends. The CDR3 loop spans 15 amino acids. CDR1 and CDR2 from the germline V gene are MNHEY and SMNVEV (reference sequence). The CDR3 DNA is TGTGCCAGCAGTTTATCCCGGGGAGGTACAGATACGCAGTATTTT. Residues: CASSLSRGGTDTQYF.

The chain links TRBV28 to TRBJ2-1; unclear D gene. Trimming pared 2 bases from V and 1 base from J, leaving 3 bases between. The CDR3 extends over 13 amino acids. Germline CDR1 and CDR2: MDHEN and SYDVKM. CDR3 DNA sequence: TGTGCCAGCAGTTTAAAGTCCTACAATGAGCAGTTCTTC. As protein: CASSLKSYNEQFF.

This rearrangement joins TRBV7-2 to TRBJ2-7, with unresolved D. The CDR3 covers 13 residues. Trimming stripped 1 base from V and 4 bases from J, with 8 bases between. Germline V lookup: CDR1 SGHTA, CDR2 FQGNSA. CDR3 region: CASSLVRRYEQYF. DNA of the CDR3: TGTGCCAGCAGCTTAGTAAGGCGTTACGAGCAGTACTTC.

In nucleotides, the CDR3 is TGTGCCACCCAGGGGGGGGTGGGAGATACGCAGTATTTT. Protein: CATQGGVGDTQYF. The V gene is TRBV10-3, the J gene TRBJ2-3; D may match TRBD1 or TRBD2 (7 bases each). There are 13 residues in the CDR3. Deletions cut 10 bases from V and 5 bases from J, with 16 bases between. Germline V gives CDR1 ENHRY, CDR2 SYGVKD.

The genes are TRBV11-1 and TRBJ2-1, with D perhaps matching TRBD2 (6 bases). There are 13 residues in the CDR3. V lost 0 bases and J 7 bases, leaving 7 bases between the germline ends. In germline, CDR1 is SGHAT, CDR2 FQDESV (reference sequence). This CDR3 is CASSLALANEQFF. CDR3 DNA sequence: TGTGCCAGCAGCTTAGCGCTAGCGAATGAGCAGTTCTTC.

The rearrangement joins TRBV2 to TRBJ2-5; D is perhaps TRBD1 (5 bases). The CDR3 contains 12 residues. Trimming pared 8 bases from V and 0 bases from J, leaving 7 bases between. The germline V gene encodes CDR1 SNHLY and CDR2 FYNNEI. CDR3 DNA: TGTGCCAGCGACAGAGACCAAGAGACCCAGTACTTC. Its translation: CASDRDQETQYF. Variable domain in full (rest from reference TRBV2 and TRBJ2-5): EPEVTQTPSHQVTQMGQEVILRCVPISNHLYFYWYRQILGQKVEFLVSFYNNEISEKSEIFDDQFSVERPDGSNFTLKIRSTKLEDSAMYFCASDRDQETQYFGPGTRLLVL.

The chain combines TRBV29-1 with TRBJ1-1; 12 nucleotides align to TRBD1. CDR3 length: 13 amino acids. Germline loops: CDR1 SQVTM, CDR2 ANQGSEA. V was pared by 4 bases and J by 6 bases, with 3 bases of the junction left unmatched. The CDR3 spells CSVGGTGGPEAFF. The CDR3 DNA follows: TGCAGCGTTGGTGGGACAGGGGGCCCTGAAGCTTTCTTT.

Concerning this clone: Additional DNA sequences in this sample encode the identical CDR3. This chain joins TRBV5-1 and TRBJ1-4, with no clear D. Trimming removed 0 bases at V and 7 bases at J, with 4 bases between. The CDR3 extends over 12 amino acids. Germline V gene sequence: CDR1 SGHRS, CDR2 YFSETQ. CDR3 bases: TGCGCCAGCAGCTTGGTCGGTGAAAAACTGTTTTTT. Protein product: CASSLVGEKLFF.

V gene TRBV29-1 combines with J gene TRBJ2-6; D not certain. The CDR3 has 13 residues. The germline CDR1 and CDR2 sequences are SQVTM and ANQGSEA. Trimming left V 3 bases short and J 4 bases short, with 7 bases between. CDR3 sequence (DNA): TGCAGCGTTGACGAATCCGGGGCCAACGTCCTGACTTTC. Protein sequence: CSVDESGANVLTF.

The chain has TRBV6-5 and TRBJ2-3, with TRBD2 matching over 12 bases. Trimming cost V 5 bases and J 1 base; bases outside gene matches: 1. This CDR3 has 15 amino acids. Germline V lookup: CDR1 MNHEY, CDR2 SVGAGI. In nucleotides, the CDR3 is TGTGCCAGCAGTCTAGCGGGAGGGGGCACAGATACGCAGTATTTT. Translated: CASSLAGGGTDTQYF.

The chain recombines TRBV5-1 with TRBJ2-5; tentatively, D is TRBD2 (7 bases). V lost 4 bases and J lost 5, with 15 bases in between. The CDR3 length is 14 residues. Germline V gene sequence: CDR1 SGHRS, CDR2 YFSETQ. The CDR3 DNA reads as TGCGCCAGCAGCCGGGGGGCCCCCGGGGAGACCCAGTACTTC. Residues: CASSRGAPGETQYF.

The chain uses TRBV5-6 and TRBJ2-5; no firm D call. The J call is in doubt because the DNA end fits TRBJ2-7 better. This CDR3 is 17 amino acids long. Germline lookup yields CDR1 SGHDT and CDR2 YYEEEE. CDR3 in DNA: TGTGCCAGCAGCCCACGTCTATGGCCGGGCCGAAAAAACGAGCAGTACTTC. Its translation is CASSPRLWPGRKNEQYF.

This sequence joins TRBV7-3 and TRBJ2-3; D is possibly TRBD1 (5 bases). Looked up from germline, CDR1 is SGHTA and CDR2 is FQGTGA. V was trimmed by 3 bases and J by 0 bases, leaving 10 bases between them. The CDR3 consists of 15 residues. CDR3 DNA: TGTGCCAGCAGCTTGGGGCAGACTAGCACAGATACGCAGTATTTT. It is translated as CASSLGQTSTDTQYF.

This rearrangement joins TRBV5-4 to TRBJ1-1, with 10 bases that match TRBD1. V trimming: 6 bases; J trimming: 1 base; junction bases outside the gene matches: 12. CDR3 length: 17 amino acids. CDR1 and CDR2 from the germline V gene are SGHNT and YYREEE (reference sequence). The CDR3 sequence is CASIYSGTGATNTEAFF. Written as DNA, the CDR3 is TGTGCCAGCATCTATTCCGGGACAGGGGCAACGAACACTGAAGCTTTCTTT.

The V gene is TRBV28, the J gene TRBJ1-2; TRBD1 aligns across 9 bases. Germline CDR1 MDHEN, CDR2 SYDVKM. The junction had 20 bases not matched to a gene; V was cut back by 4 bases and J by 8 bases. The CDR3 is 18 residues long. Here the CDR3 reads CASSSSWDRDRLAGGYTF. The DNA for the CDR3 is TGTGCCAGCAGTTCCTCTTGGGACAGGGACCGGCTAGCGGGGGGCTACACCTTC.

This chain links TRBV28 with TRBJ2-1; tentatively, D is TRBD2 (5 bases). V dropped 5 bases and J dropped 11 bases, with 13 bases sitting between them. The CDR3 runs to 12 residues. Germline CDR1 is MDHEN and CDR2 is SYDVKM. The CDR3 DNA reads as TGTGCCAGCAGTGACCTAGCATTGAAGCAGTTCTTC. Its translation is CASSDLALKQFF. Using reference TRBV28 and TRBJ2-1 for the parts outside the CDR3, the full variable domain is DVKVTQSSRYLVKRTGEKVFLECVQDMDHENMFWYRQDPGLGLRLIYFSYDVKMKEKGDIPEGYSVSREKKERFSLILESASTNQTSMYLCASSDLALKQFFGPGTRLTVL.

The chain carries TRBV6-5 and TRBJ2-7; 8 bases map to TRBD2. Trimming cost V 2 bases and J 0 bases; bases outside gene matches: 0. Per the germline V gene, CDR1 is MNHEY and CDR2 is SVGAGI. The CDR3 is made up of 14 amino acids. This CDR3 is CASSYGTSSYEQYF. The CDR3 DNA reads as TGTGCCAGCAGTTACGGGACTAGCTCCTACGAGCAGTACTTC.

V and J are TRBV7-2 and TRBJ2-2; D is possibly TRBD2 (5 bases). The germline gives CDR1 SGHTA, CDR2 FQGNSA. V was shortened by 1 base and J by 1 base, with 7 bases between the two germline ends. CDR3 size: 15 residues. The CDR3 here is CASSLGGWNTGELFF. The CDR3, as DNA: TGTGCCAGCAGCTTAGGCGGGTGGAACACCGGGGAGCTGTTTTTT.

The V call is TRBV7-2, the J call TRBJ2-1, with 9 bases identical to TRBD2. The V segment lost 5 bases and the J segment 4 bases; nucleotides outside the gene matches: 6. Germline V CDR1 and CDR2: SGHTA, FQGNSA. CDR3 length: 15 amino acids. CDR3 loop: CASSRAGGSYNEQFF. The DNA of the CDR3 is TGTGCCAGCAGCCGAGCGGGAGGATCGTACAATGAGCAGTTCTTC.

This clone came up once. J is TRBJ2-1 and V is TRBV30, with TRBD1 matching 8 bases. This CDR3 contains 17 residues. Germline CDR1 reads GTSNPN; CDR2 reads SVGIG (reference sequence). With 0 bases clipped from V and 0 bases from J, the junction kept 7 bases outside the gene matches. The CDR3 reads CAWSVAMDRASYNEQFF. CDR3 coding DNA: TGTGCCTGGAGTGTAGCCATGGACAGGGCCTCCTACAATGAGCAGTTCTTC.

The rearrangement joins TRBV11-2 to TRBJ2-1; D not resolved. V lost 7 bases to trimming and J lost 4 bases, with 5 bases between them. There are 11 residues in the CDR3. The germline CDR1 and CDR2 sequences are SGHAT and FQNNGV. CDR3 in amino acids: CASTRYNEQFF. Here the CDR3 DNA reads TGTGCCAGCACCCGGTACAATGAGCAGTTCTTC.

CDR3 region: CASRPGAGGAAYGYTF. Here the CDR3 DNA reads TGTGCCAGCAGGCCCGGGGCAGGGGGCGCGGCCTATGGCTACACCTTC. This chain links TRBV11-2 with TRBJ1-2; TRBD1 matches at 8 bases. Germline V gives CDR1 SGHAT, CDR2 FQNNGV. This CDR3 comprises 16 residues. V lost 6 bases, J lost 4 bases, and 13 bases stayed unmatched. Using reference TRBV11-2 and TRBJ1-2 for the parts outside the CDR3, the full variable domain is EAGVAQSPRYKIIEKRQSVAFWCNPISGHATLYWYQQILGQGPKLLIQFQNNGVVDDSQLPKDRFSAERLKGVDSTLKIQPAKLEDSAVYLCASRPGAGGAAYGYTFGSGTRLTVV.

The chain has TRBV28 and TRBJ1-1; 7 bases map to TRBD1. The J segment lost 8 bases and the V segment lost 3 bases, leaving 12 bases of the junction unmatched. Looked up from germline, CDR1 is MDHEN and CDR2 is SYDVKM. The CDR3 contains 15 residues. For the CDR3, the DNA is TGTGCCAGCAGTTTGGGGGGGACAGACCCCTCGGAAGCTTTCTTT. As protein: CASSLGGTDPSEAFF.

The chain links TRBV7-2 to TRBJ2-2; no firm D call. CDR1 is SGHTA and CDR2 is FQGNSA in the germline V gene. The V end lost 3 bases, the J end lost 6 bases, and 5 bases lay between the germline ends. The CDR3 runs 12 residues. Here the CDR3 reads CASSFKAGELFF. As DNA, the CDR3 is TGTGCCAGCAGCTTCAAAGCCGGGGAGCTGTTTTTT.

This rearrangement joins TRBV7-3 to TRBJ2-1; D may be TRBD2 (5 bases). Germline CDR1 SGHTA, CDR2 FQGTGA. Trimming stripped 6 bases from V and 5 bases from J, with 14 bases between. This CDR3 region has 14 residues. The DNA of the CDR3 is TGTGCCAGCAGTCCTCGCGGGCGGCACAATGAGCAGTTCTTC. Translating it yields CASSPRGRHNEQFF. The variable domain in full, completed from reference TRBV7-3 and TRBJ2-1, reads GAGVSQTPSNKVTEKGKYVELRCDPISGHTALYWYRQSLGQGPEFLIYFQGTGAADDSGLPNDRFFAVRPEGSVSTLKIQRTERGDSAVYLCASSPRGRHNEQFFGPGTRLTVL.

The V and J genes are TRBV5-4 and TRBJ2-7, with 10 positions matching TRBD1. The V segment lost 0 bases and the J segment 4 bases; nucleotides outside the gene matches: 10. The V gene's germline CDR1 is SGHNT and CDR2 YYREEE (reference sequence). The CDR3 sequence is 17 residues long. The CDR3 bases are TGTGCCAGCAGCTTGGGACAGGGGGCTGGTGATTGGTACGAGCAGTACTTC. Residues: CASSLGQGAGDWYEQYF.

The chain combines TRBV19 with TRBJ1-1; maybe TRBD1 (6 bases). Trimming took off 7 bases at V and 0 bases at J, with 9 bases between the two ends. This CDR3 contains 13 residues. Germline V gives CDR1 LNHDA, CDR2 SQIVND (reference sequence). As DNA, the CDR3 is TGTGCCAGTAAAGCAGGGGTGAACACTGAAGCTTTCTTT. Its protein is CASKAGVNTEAFF.

The chain employs TRBV7-9 and TRBJ2-7; 7 nucleotides agree with TRBD1. The V gene's germline CDR1 is SEHNR and CDR2 FQNEAQ (reference sequence). Trimming removed 10 bases from V and 5 bases from J; junction bases left unmatched: 8. This CDR3 has 12 residues. CDR3 amino acids: CATGQDTDEQYF. The DNA of the CDR3 is TGTGCCACCGGACAGGACACCGACGAGCAGTACTTC.

Points on this clone: This sample includes further DNA sequences coding for the same CDR3. The V gene is TRBV6-5, the J gene TRBJ2-7; D remains ambiguous. Germline CDR1 MNHEY, CDR2 SVGAGI. This CDR3 has 13 amino acids. Trimming removed 2 bases at V and 1 base at J, with 6 bases between. The CDR3 DNA follows: TGTGCCAGCAGTTACGGTCTATCCTACGAGCAGTACTTC. It encodes CASSYGLSYEQYF.

This clone came up once. The CDR3 sequence: CASSPGTSVTYNEQFF. In DNA, the CDR3 is TGTGCCAGCAGTCCCGGGACTAGCGTTACCTACAATGAGCAGTTCTTC. V and J are TRBV5-4 and TRBJ2-1; 10 bases agree with TRBD2. This CDR3 spans 16 amino acids. The trim removed 5 bases at V and 2 bases at J, leaving 7 bases unmatched. CDR1 and CDR2 (germline): SGHNT, YYREEE (reference sequence).